Following are 21 T cell receptor beta chains from one sample sequenced in a study of cytomegalovirus exposure and HLA in healthy donors. The PCR was carried out with 60 Vbeta primers and 13 Jbeta primers. Profiling relied on immunoSEQ multiplex PCR, and the TCRdb table lists in-frame clones only, not all of them. Counted here are approximately 82,000 clones, roughly a tenth occurring once; the ten biggest clones make up approximately 24%. Sequenced material: PBMCs. The receptors were sampled from a man aged 55 to 70 in good health and CMV-seropositive.

The chain joins TRBV28 to TRBJ1-4; unclear D gene. The V gene lost 6 bases and the J gene lost 2 bases, with 4 bases spanning the gap. This CDR3 contains 12 residues. The germline CDR1 and CDR2 sequences are MDHEN and SYDVKM. Written as DNA, the CDR3 is TGTGCCAGCAGACTGACTAATGAAAAACTGTTTTTT. Amino acid sequence: CASRLTNEKLFF.

V and J are TRBV5-8 and TRBJ1-2; 9 nucleotides align to TRBD1. The CDR3 is 15 amino acids. Germline CDR1 SGHTS, CDR2 YDEGEE. After removal of 2 bases from V and 4 bases from J, the junction contained 6 bases not matched to a gene. The DNA of the CDR3 is TGTGCCAGCAGCTTTCTACAGGGGGCAAGCTATGGCTACACCTTC. It codes for CASSFLQGASYGYTF.

This clone was detected only a few times. The V gene is TRBV6-5, the J gene TRBJ2-3; 9 bases agree with TRBD2. Germline lookup yields CDR1 MNHEY and CDR2 SVGAGI. V was pared by 5 bases and J by 3 bases, with 0 bases of the junction left unmatched. The CDR3 length is 13 residues. CDR3 protein: CASSTSGTDTQYF. The DNA of the CDR3 is TGTGCCAGCAGTACTAGCGGGACAGATACGCAGTATTTT.

The chain combines TRBV9 with TRBJ2-1, with D possibly matching TRBD2 (7 bases). The V gene's germline CDR1 is SGDLS and CDR2 YYNGEE. This CDR3 has 16 residues. Trimming removed 3 bases at V and 7 bases at J, with 20 bases between. The CDR3 coding sequence is TGTGCCAGCAGCGACCCTGGGGGCGGGAGCCATAATGAGCAGTTCTTC. This gives the protein CASSDPGGGSHNEQFF.

The chain couples TRBV11-2 to TRBJ2-5; 7 positions match TRBD2. Germline lookup yields CDR1 SGHAT and CDR2 FQNNGV. With 3 bases clipped from V and 5 bases from J, the junction kept 12 bases outside the gene matches. The CDR3 is made up of 16 amino acids. The CDR3 DNA reads as TGTGCCAGCAGCTTTGGGGAGGGAGGGCCGGAGGAGACCCAGTACTTC. Translation: CASSFGEGGPEETQYF.

In this sample, this clone turned up a few times. The chain recombines TRBV7-9 with TRBJ1-5; 8 bases fit TRBD1. V shed 4 bases, J shed 1 base, and the junction held 6 bases outside the gene matches. The CDR3 consists of 16 residues. CDR1 is SEHNR and CDR2 is FQNEAQ in the germline V gene (reference sequence). This chain's CDR3 is CASSSGQGMSNQPQHF. CDR3 DNA sequence: TGTGCCAGCAGCTCCGGACAGGGAATGAGCAATCAGCCCCAGCATTTT.

The CDR3 nucleotides read TGCGCCAGCAGTCAATCATCCCCCAAGCAGGGCGGTCGGGAGACCCAGTACTTC. Protein: CASSQSSPKQGGRETQYF. The rearrangement uses TRBV23-1 and TRBJ2-5; D is possibly TRBD1 (5 bases). TRBV23-1 is placed among ORFs of uncertain function. Trimming took 0 bases from V and 5 from J, leaving 22 bases between them. The CDR3 is made up of 18 amino acids.

This clone turned up a few times. The V gene is TRBV30, the J gene TRBJ2-1, with TRBD1 matching over 9 bases. Trimming took 1 base from V and 1 from J; bases not matched to a gene: 17. Germline-derived CDR1 and CDR2 are GTSNPN and SVGIG (reference sequence). The CDR3 covers 20 residues. In DNA, the CDR3 is TGTGCCTGGAGTGGTCAGGACAGGGGTCGACTATGGGGGTCCTACAATGAGCAGTTCTTC. Protein sequence: CAWSGQDRGRLWGSYNEQFF. Supplemented by reference TRBV30 and TRBJ2-1, the full variable domain reads SQTIHQWPATLVQPVGSPLSLECTVEGTSNPNLYWYRQAAGRGLQLLFYSVGIGQISSEVPQNLSASRPQDRQFILSSKKLLLSDSGFYLCAWSGQDRGRLWGSYNEQFFGPGTRLTVL.

V and J are TRBV30 and TRBJ2-2; 16 bases are shared with TRBD2. CDR3 length: 18 amino acids. V trimming: 5 bases; J trimming: 2 bases; junction bases outside the gene matches: 8. The germline CDR1 and CDR2 sequences are GTSNPN and SVGIG (reference sequence). The CDR3 reads CAWAEGLAGGPNTGELFF. CDR3 nucleotides: TGTGCCTGGGCTGAGGGACTAGCGGGAGGGCCAAACACCGGGGAGCTGTTTTTT. Using reference TRBV30 and TRBJ2-2 for the parts outside the CDR3, the full variable domain is SQTIHQWPATLVQPVGSPLSLECTVEGTSNPNLYWYRQAAGRGLQLLFYSVGIGQISSEVPQNLSASRPQDRQFILSSKKLLLSDSGFYLCAWAEGLAGGPNTGELFFGEGSRLTVL.

For the CDR3, the DNA is TGTGCCAGCATAAGAGGCTACGAGCAGTACTTC. Amino acids: CASIRGYEQYF. This chain uses TRBV28 with TRBJ2-7; no reliable D call. CDR3 length equals 11 residues. V gave up 7 bases and J gave up 3 bases, with 7 bases separating them. CDR1 MDHEN and CDR2 SYDVKM come from the germline V gene.

This clone was found a few times. This chain connects TRBV27 to TRBJ2-7, with D maybe TRBD1 (6 bases). Trimming cost V 0 bases and J 3 bases, with 9 bases left between them. The CDR3 length is 14 residues. In germline, CDR1 is MNHEY, CDR2 SMNVEV (reference sequence). DNA of the CDR3: TGTGCCAGCAGTTTATCCGGGACAATCTACGAGCAGTACTTC. This translates into CASSLSGTIYEQYF.

The chain uses TRBV7-9 and TRBJ2-1; 11 nucleotides align to TRBD1. Germline V gives CDR1 SEHNR, CDR2 FQNEAQ (reference sequence). With V trimmed by 5 bases and J by 8 bases, 8 bases remained unmatched. The CDR3 sequence is 15 residues long. CDR3 sequence (DNA): TGTGCCAGCAGCAAACCGGGACAGGGGGTGTATGAGCAGTTCTTC. Translation gives CASSKPGQGVYEQFF.

This clone was detected only a few times. Other DNA variants within this sample encode the same CDR3. This rearrangement joins TRBV6-1 to TRBJ2-7; TRBD1 matches at 7 bases. V lost 2 bases, J lost 0 bases, and 4 bases stayed unmatched. CDR3 length: 15 residues. Germline-derived CDR1 and CDR2 are MNHNS and SASEGT. CDR3 sequence (DNA): TGTGCCAGCAGTGAACGGGACAGTTTCTCCTACGAGCAGTACGTC. It encodes CASSERDSFSYEQYV.

The rearrangement uses TRBV27 and TRBJ1-5; the D gene is possibly TRBD1 (5 bases). The CDR3 consists of 12 residues. Germline V gene data show CDR1 as MNHEY and CDR2 as SMNVEV (reference sequence). Trimming removed 4 bases at V and 5 bases at J, with 6 bases between. CDR3 DNA: TGTGCCAGCAGTTCCAGGGATCAGCCCCAGCATTTT. Translating it yields CASSSRDQPQHF.

This clone occurred a few times. The chain couples TRBV6-5 to TRBJ2-7; D is unclear. Trimming shortened V by 4 bases and J by 6 bases, and 7 bases separated the two germline ends. Per the germline V gene, CDR1 is MNHEY and CDR2 is SVGAGI. This CDR3 spans 11 amino acids. The CDR3: CASSSAAEQYF. As DNA, the CDR3 is TGTGCCAGCAGTTCGGCGGCCGAGCAGTACTTC.

The chain links TRBV29-1 to TRBJ1-2; the D gene is possibly TRBD1 (5 bases). Germline CDR1 and CDR2: SQVTM and ANQGSEA. The length of the CDR3 is 13 residues. The V gene lost 8 bases and the J gene lost 4 bases, with 17 bases spanning the gap. As DNA, the CDR3 is TGCAGCCACATGGGGGAGGCTGGCTATGGCTACACCTTC. It translates to CSHMGEAGYGYTF.

This clone turned up a few times. This chain connects TRBV5-1 to TRBJ1-2; D remains ambiguous. The V end lost 0 bases, the J end lost 5 bases, and 14 bases lay between the germline ends. The length of the CDR3 is 15 residues. CDR1 SGHRS and CDR2 YFSETQ come from the germline V gene. The chain's CDR3 is CASSLAVGTAYGYTF. CDR3 bases: TGCGCCAGCAGCTTGGCCGTCGGAACAGCATATGGCTACACCTTC.

This clone was seen a handful of times. The J gene is TRBJ1-2, the V gene TRBV7-9; 10 bases fit TRBD1. Germline-derived CDR1 and CDR2 are SEHNR and FQNEAQ (reference sequence). V was clipped by 8 bases and J by 3 bases; unmatched bases: 6. The length of the CDR3 is 14 residues. The CDR3 region is CASGEDRGHYGYTF. The CDR3, as DNA: TGTGCCAGCGGGGAAGACAGGGGGCACTATGGCTACACCTTC.

This clone was detected only a few times. The chain couples TRBV7-3 to TRBJ2-3; perhaps TRBD2 as D (6 bases). In germline, CDR1 is SGHTA, CDR2 FQGTGA. V gave up 3 bases and J gave up 1 base, with 11 bases separating them. CDR3 length: 15 amino acids. CDR3 in amino acids: CASSFSGRGTDTQYF. The CDR3 nucleotides are TGTGCCAGCAGCTTTAGCGGTAGGGGCACAGATACGCAGTATTTT.

Details on this clone: A junction end diverges from the germline sequence, so it may reflect a read error. The chain carries TRBV6-5 and TRBJ1-2; 9 bases are shared with TRBD1. Germline V gene lookup returns CDR1 MNHEY and CDR2 SVGAGI. CDR3 size: 14 residues. As DNA, the CDR3 is TGTGCCAGCAGCAGACAGGGGGGTAACTATGGCCACACCTTC. It is translated as CASSRQGGNYGHTF.

V is TRBV5-1 and J is TRBJ2-3, with 8 nucleotides matching TRBD1. The V gene end was trimmed by 4 bases and the J gene end by 0 bases; junction bases not matched to a gene: 4. Germline V gives CDR1 SGHRS, CDR2 YFSETQ. This CDR3 has 15 amino acids. The chain's CDR3 is CASSKGQASTDTQYF. CDR3 DNA: TGCGCCAGCAGCAAGGGACAGGCAAGCACAGATACGCAGTATTTT.